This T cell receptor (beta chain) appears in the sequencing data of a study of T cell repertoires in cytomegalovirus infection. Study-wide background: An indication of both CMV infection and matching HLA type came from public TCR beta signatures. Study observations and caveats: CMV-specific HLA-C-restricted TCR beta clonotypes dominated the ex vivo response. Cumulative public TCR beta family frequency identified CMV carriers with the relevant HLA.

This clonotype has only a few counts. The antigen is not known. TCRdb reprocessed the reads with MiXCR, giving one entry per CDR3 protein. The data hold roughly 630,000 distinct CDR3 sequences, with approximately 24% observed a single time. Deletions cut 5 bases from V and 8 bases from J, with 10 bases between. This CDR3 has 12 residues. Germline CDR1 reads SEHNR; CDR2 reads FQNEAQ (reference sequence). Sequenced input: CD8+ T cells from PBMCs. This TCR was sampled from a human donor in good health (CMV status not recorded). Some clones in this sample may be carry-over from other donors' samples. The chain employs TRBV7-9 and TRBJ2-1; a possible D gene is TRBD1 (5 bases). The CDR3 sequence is CASSQRQYEQFF. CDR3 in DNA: TGTGCCAGCAGCCAAAGACAGTATGAGCAGTTCTTC.